The 21 T cell receptor beta chains given below trace back to one sample, sequenced in a study of blood T cells in healthy people across ages. A second PCR of 7 to 11 cycles used a sample-barcoded 5' primer and a J-beta primer mix. TCRdb fed the 5' RACE reads into MiXCR, producing one record per CDR3 protein. Among roughly 900,000 distinct CDR3 sequences, 25% to 30% were seen once, and the ten largest hold 17%. The sequencing sample was made of blood. These receptors were obtained from a woman at least 80 years old in good health.

This clonotype was counted only a few times. This rearrangement joins TRBV4-3 to TRBJ1-6; no reliable D call. This CDR3 contains 14 residues. Trimming removed 0 bases at V and 11 bases at J, with 11 bases between. Germline loops: CDR1 LGHNA, CDR2 YSLEER. DNA for the CDR3: TGCGCCAGCAGCCAAGATCTGGGAAGTCCACCCCTCCACTTT. It is translated as CASSQDLGSPPLHF.

Worth noting for this clonotype: Relative to the germline gene, one junction end is altered; a read error may explain this. The chain is built from TRBV20-1 and TRBJ2-7, with 8 bases fitting TRBD2. Germline V gene data show CDR1 as DFQATT and CDR2 as SNEGSKA (reference sequence). The CDR3 spans 14 residues. The CDR3 sequence is CSARDGGGLYEQYF. The CDR3 DNA reads as TGCAGTGCCAGAGACGGGGGGGGCCTCTACGAGCAGTACTTC.

This clonotype was found a few times. A much larger clone differs by one base, so this may be a read error. The chain joins TRBV7-9 to TRBJ2-5; TRBD2 matches 9 bases. Germline trimming cut 7 bases from V and 11 bases from J; bases unmatched to any gene: 11. This CDR3 comprises 13 residues. Germline loops: CDR1 SEHNR, CDR2 FQNEAQ (reference sequence). The DNA of the CDR3 is TGTGCCAGCACTAGCGGGGCGTACAATGAGCAGTACTTC. It specifies CASTSGAYNEQYF.

This clonotype was seen only a few times. The V and J genes are TRBV6-1 and TRBJ1-1; tentative D call: TRBD1 (5 bases). CDR1 is MNHNS, CDR2 SASEGT, per germline. V lost 2 bases and J lost 12, with 22 bases in between. CDR3 size: 15 residues. CDR3 sequence: CASSENWSRDRWTFF. CDR3 nucleotides: TGTGCCAGCAGTGAAAACTGGTCAAGGGACCGGTGGACTTTCTTT.

The chain is built from TRBV11-3 and TRBJ1-1; TRBD1 matches at 8 bases. J was trimmed by 5 bases and V by 5 bases; bases with no gene match: 10. The germline gives CDR1 SGHNT, CDR2 YENEEA. The CDR3 is 15 residues long. The chain's CDR3 is CASSPVTGVGTEAFF. In DNA, the CDR3 is TGTGCCAGCAGCCCGGTGACAGGGGTAGGGACTGAAGCTTTCTTT.

The chain combines TRBV6-1 with TRBJ2-1, with 7 bases identical to TRBD2. Germline V gene lookup returns CDR1 MNHNS and CDR2 SASEGT. V shed 8 bases, J shed 2 bases, and the junction held 15 bases outside the gene matches. This CDR3 is built from 17 residues. DNA for the CDR3: TGTGCCAGCCGACGGGGGGTAGAGGTGAGTACCTACAATGAGCAGTTCTTC. It encodes CASRRGVEVSTYNEQFF.

About this clonotype itself: The junction departs from the called germline gene at one end, perhaps through a read error. The rearrangement links TRBV12-3 or TRBV12-4 to TRBJ1-1, with 8 bases fitting TRBD1. The CDR3 is made up of 14 amino acids. CDR3 bases: TGTGCCAGCAGCAAACAGGGGGTGAACGCTGAAGCTTTCTTT. It codes for CASSKQGVNAEAFF.

This clonotype was recorded many times. The chain recombines TRBV20-1 with TRBJ2-1; D is unclear. CDR3 length equals 15 residues. The V end was cut by 0 bases, the J end by 10 bases, with 19 bases between. CDR1 and CDR2 from the germline V gene are DFQATT and SNEGSKA (reference sequence). CDR3 amino acids: CSARDPTVAHREQFF. CDR3 sequence (DNA): TGCAGTGCTAGAGACCCCACTGTGGCCCACCGAGAGCAGTTCTTC.

The chain carries TRBV9 and TRBJ2-5; perhaps TRBD2 as D (6 bases). The J call is in doubt because the DNA end fits TRBJ2-7 better. Germline loops: CDR1 SGDLS, CDR2 YYNGEE. This CDR3 region has 14 residues. The CDR3 bases are TGTGCCAGCAGCGTAGGAGCGGGTCACGGCGAGCAGTACTTC. Translation: CASSVGAGHGEQYF.

This clonotype was seen many times. The J gene is TRBJ2-5, the V gene TRBV3-1; 10 nucleotides align to TRBD1. Germline loops: CDR1 LGHDT, CDR2 YNNKEL (reference sequence). With V trimmed by 6 bases and J by 11 bases, 15 bases remained unmatched. CDR3 length equals 15 residues. CDR3 protein: CASSLKGDRGMEQYF. The CDR3 DNA reads TGTGCCAGCAGTCTAAAGGGGGACAGGGGAATGGAGCAGTACTTC.

The chain couples TRBV29-1 to TRBJ1-2, with a tentative D call TRBD1 (6 bases). Germline CDR1 reads SQVTM; CDR2 reads ANQGSEA. The CDR3 has 12 amino acids. V lost 4 bases to trimming and J lost 6 bases, with 12 bases between them. This CDR3 is CSVVRTDNGYTF. Written as DNA, the CDR3 is TGCAGCGTTGTTCGGACAGACAATGGCTACACCTTC. Looking up the rest from reference TRBV29-1 and TRBJ1-2 gives the full variable domain: SAVISQKPSRDICQRGTSLTIQCQVDSQVTMMFWYRQQPGQSLTLIATANQGSEATYESGFVIDKFPISRPNLTFSTLTVSNMSPEDSSIYLCSVVRTDNGYTFGSGTRLTVV.

This clonotype showed up many times. The chain combines TRBV7-9 with TRBJ2-7, with 8 nucleotides matching TRBD2. Germline CDR1 is SEHNR and CDR2 is FQNEAQ (reference sequence). The CDR3 length is 16 residues. Trimming at V came to 4 bases and at J to 5 bases, leaving 13 bases not matched to a gene. The CDR3 here is CASSSRGAGGTHEQYF. The CDR3 nucleotides are TGTGCCAGCAGCTCCCGAGGGGCGGGGGGTACCCACGAGCAGTACTTC.

The chain uses TRBV2 and TRBJ1-2, with a weak D call TRBD1 (6 bases). CDR1 is SNHLY, CDR2 FYNNEI, per germline. The V and J ends lost 4 bases and 2 bases respectively, with 11 bases between them. The CDR3 runs to 14 residues. The CDR3 DNA reads TGTGCCAGCAGTGTGGCGGACAGAAACTATGGCTACACCTTC. Its translation: CASSVADRNYGYTF.

This clonotype has at least ten counts. The rearrangement uses TRBV7-2 and TRBJ2-7, with a weak D call TRBD1 (6 bases). Germline loops: CDR1 SGHTA, CDR2 FQGNSA. The CDR3 contains 17 residues. Trimming took off 0 bases at V and 6 bases at J, with 21 bases between the two ends. The DNA of the CDR3 is TGTGCCAGCAGCTTAGCGACAGGAATAATGGGGCATTCCGAGCAGTACTTC. Amino acid sequence: CASSLATGIMGHSEQYF. Full variable domain (remainder filled in from reference TRBV7-2 and TRBJ2-7): GAGVSQSPSNKVTEKGKDVELRCDPISGHTALYWYRQSLGQGLEFLIYFQGNSAPDKSGLPSDRFSAERTGGSVSTLTIQRTQQEDSAVYLCASSLATGIMGHSEQYFGPGTRLTVT.

This clonotype appeared a few times. The chain has TRBV15 and TRBJ1-5; no firm D call. V gave up 6 bases and J gave up 4 bases, with 19 bases separating them. This CDR3 spans 16 amino acids. The germline V gene has CDR1 LNHNV and CDR2 YYDKDF (reference sequence). CDR3: CATRIVLSTENQPQHF. The CDR3 DNA sequence: TGTGCCACCAGAATTGTACTATCAACGGAGAATCAGCCCCAGCATTTT.

A note on this clonotype: This may be a read error: a much more frequent sequence differs by one nucleotide. The rearrangement uses TRBV7-8 and TRBJ1-4, with no clear D. The germline V and J ends were trimmed by 2 bases and 8 bases, with 12 bases remaining between them. Germline values: CDR1 SGHVS, CDR2 FQNEAQ. This CDR3 has 14 residues. The CDR3, as DNA: TGTGCCAGCAGCTTAAGTGCGGTTGGAGAAAAACTGTTTTTT. This codes for CASSLSAVGEKLFF.

This clonotype was found many times. J is TRBJ1-2 and V is TRBV4-3; possible D gene TRBD1, 5 bases. The V gene's germline CDR1 is LGHNA and CDR2 YSLEER. The CDR3 is 16 residues long. The germline V and J ends were trimmed by 0 bases and 5 bases, with 16 bases remaining between them. As DNA, the CDR3 is TGCGCCAGCAGCCAAGATCCGGGGGTGATTAAGTATGGCTACACCTTC. Its translation is CASSQDPGVIKYGYTF.

This clonotype was detected many times. The chain couples TRBV7-2 to TRBJ1-5; D is possibly TRBD1 (5 bases). This CDR3 is 15 amino acids long. Germline V gene sequence: CDR1 SGHTA, CDR2 FQGNSA. V was pared by 5 bases and J by 6 bases, with 17 bases between. CDR3 in DNA: TGTGCCAGCAGCAAAGAACCCGGGACGGTTCAGCCCCAGCATTTT. Protein product: CASSKEPGTVQPQHF.

This clonotype was observed at least ten times. This chain uses TRBV20-1 with TRBJ2-1; 10 bases match TRBD2. Germline V gene lookup returns CDR1 DFQATT and CDR2 SNEGSKA (reference sequence). Trimming cost V 5 bases and J 3 bases; bases outside gene matches: 7. The CDR3 is 15 amino acids. Here the CDR3 reads CSAPIAGGGYNEQFF. The CDR3 DNA follows: TGCAGTGCTCCAATAGCGGGGGGCGGCTACAATGAGCAGTTCTTC.

This clonotype was observed many times. J is TRBJ1-2 and V is TRBV9; TRBD1 matches 7 bases. The CDR3 contains 17 residues. V gave up 3 bases and J gave up 4 bases; unmatched junction bases: 15. Germline values: CDR1 SGDLS, CDR2 YYNGEE. In DNA form, the CDR3 reads TGTGCCAGCAGCGCCGGGACAGCGGCCGCCTTTGGCTATGGCTACACCTTC. Protein product: CASSAGTAAAFGYGYTF.

About this clonotype: A much larger clone sits a single nucleotide away, making a read error possible. The chain combines TRBV6-5 with TRBJ2-1, with D perhaps matching TRBD1 or TRBD2 (6 bases each). The J call may be wrong; the DNA end is better matched by TRBJ2-7. The CDR3 runs 16 residues. Germline CDR1 is MNHEY and CDR2 is SVGAGI. Here the CDR3 DNA reads TGTGCCAACAGTTACCCTTTGGGGGGCTATTACAATGAGCAGTACTTC. Protein product: CANSYPLGGYYNEQYF.